The present T cell receptor beta chain was sequenced within a study of cytomegalovirus exposure and HLA in healthy donors. Only in-frame clones appear in the TCRdb table, and some are missing; sequencing was by immunoSEQ multiplex PCR. The sample lists about 64,000 clones, roughly 89% occurring once. A remark on this clone: The antigen is unknown.

The CDR3 has 16 amino acids. Germline V lookup: CDR1 SGDLS, CDR2 YYNGEE. Trimming removed 6 bases at V and 0 bases at J, with 16 bases between. The study, taken as a whole, reports: While the bulk of TCR sequences proved rare, some public TCRs turned up in many donors. The authors confirmed in vitro that three CMV-associated chains were specific for CMV antigens.

The clonotype originates from a woman between 18 and 30 years old in good health and CMV-seronegative. The sequenced sample was PBMCs. The V call is TRBV9, the J call TRBJ1-3, with unresolved D. The CDR3, as DNA: TGTGCCAGCACCCGGGATCCGGAAAGCTCTGGAAACACCATATATTTT. This sequence encodes CASTRDPESSGNTIYF. Drawing the rest from reference TRBV9 and TRBJ1-3, the complete variable domain is DSGVTQTPKHLITATGQRVTLRCSPRSGDLSVYWYQQSLDQGLQFLIQYYNGEERAKGNILERFSAQQFPDLHSELNLSSLELGDSALYFCASTRDPESSGNTIYFGEGSWLTVV.